These T cell receptor beta chains were read from a single sample in a study of shared clonotypes between healthy human individuals. Repertoires were generated with immunoSEQ multiplex PCR, while TCRdb's copy carries only in-frame clones and drops some. The sample consists of a few million clones, more than 80% of them appearing once. Material: naive CD4+ T cells sorted from blood. These TCRs come from a man between 18 and 29 years old in good health. The CDR3 runs from the conserved cysteine through the conserved F or W. Fields, in order: CDR3 protein, CDR3 DNA, D gene, clone size, J gene, V gene. The D gene is left open where the match is weak. Clone sizes are given selectively: once, few, many, or a class where the clone is expanded.

CDR3 protein: CASSLGQSNTEAFF
CDR3 DNA: TGCGCCAGCAGCTTGGGTCAGAGTAACACTGAAGCTTTCTTT
D gene: .
clone size: .
J gene: TRBJ1-1
V gene: TRBV5-1

CDR3 protein: CASSRDNRGTDTQYF
CDR3 DNA: TGCGCCAGCAGTCGGGACAACCGCGGGACAGATACGCAGTATTTT
D gene: .
clone size: once
J gene: TRBJ2-3
V gene: TRBV4-3

CDR3 protein: CASSGLSGGQETQYF
CDR3 DNA: TGTGCCAGCAGTGGGTTGTCGGGGGGGCAAGAGACCCAGTACTTC
D gene: TRBD2
clone size: .
J gene: TRBJ2-5
V gene: TRBV2

CDR3 protein: CASRNTGSSGANVLTF
CDR3 DNA: TGTGCCAGCAGAAACACAGGGTCCTCTGGGGCCAACGTCCTGACTTTC
D gene: .
clone size: .
J gene: TRBJ2-6
V gene: TRBV7-2

CDR3 protein: CASSSRSGQQETQYF
CDR3 DNA: TGTGCCAGCAGCTCCCGGTCGGGACAGCAAGAGACCCAGTACTTC
D gene: TRBD1
clone size: .
J gene: TRBJ2-5
V gene: TRBV5-4

CDR3 protein: CASRTAGLDTQYF
CDR3 DNA: TGTGCCAGCAGGACCGCCGGGTTGGATACGCAGTATTTT
D gene: .
clone size: .
J gene: TRBJ2-3
V gene: TRBV5-6

CDR3 protein: CASSPPGRGLYEQYF
CDR3 DNA: TGTGCCAGCTCACCACCGGGCAGGGGGCTGTACGAGCAGTACTTC
D gene: TRBD1
clone size: .
J gene: TRBJ2-7
V gene: TRBV18

CDR3 protein: CASSQQMNTEAFF
CDR3 DNA: TGTGCCAGCAGCCAACAGATGAACACTGAAGCTTTCTTT
D gene: .
clone size: .
J gene: TRBJ1-1
V gene: TRBV14

CDR3 protein: CTSSQDIERSDSYEQYF
CDR3 DNA: TGCACCAGCAGCCAAGATATCGAGAGATCAGATTCATACGAGCAGTACTTC
D gene: .
clone size: .
J gene: TRBJ2-7
V gene: TRBV1

CDR3 protein: CASSQDSNQPQHF
CDR3 DNA: TGTGCCAGCTCACAGGACAGCAATCAGCCCCAGCATTTT
D gene: .
clone size: few
J gene: TRBJ1-5
V gene: TRBV18

CDR3 protein: CAISATVVTGELFF
CDR3 DNA: TGTGCCATCAGTGCTACAGTAGTTACCGGGGAGCTGTTTTTT
D gene: .
clone size: once
J gene: TRBJ2-2
V gene: TRBV10-3

CDR3 protein: CSVAGTSGRDTGELFF
CDR3 DNA: TGCAGCGTCGCCGGGACTAGCGGGAGAGACACCGGGGAGCTGTTTTTT
D gene: TRBD2
clone size: .
J gene: TRBJ2-2
V gene: TRBV29-1

CDR3 protein: CASLAGDSYNSPLHF
CDR3 DNA: TGTGCCAGCCTCGCAGGGGACTCCTATAATTCACCCCTCCACTTT
D gene: .
clone size: .
J gene: TRBJ1-6
V gene: TRBV6-1

CDR3 protein: CAWKGLSYEQYF
CDR3 DNA: TGTGCCTGGAAGGGACTCTCCTACGAGCAGTACTTC
D gene: .
clone size: .
J gene: TRBJ2-7
V gene: TRBV30